This TCR beta chain was recovered during a study of blood T cell repertoires in COVID-19. Overall study: T cells, B-cell-depleted T cells, or PBMCs provided the cDNA or gDNA that served as material.

Enrolled through a virtual design, the participants were between about 18 and 100 years of age and came from under 25 US areas. Participant-given clinical history determined each cohort assignment. CDR1 is KGHSH, CDR2 LQKENI, per germline. The ends were cut back, 1 base at V and 7 bases at J, with 14 bases in the middle. CDR3 size: 14 residues. Assay used: immunoSEQ multiplex PCR; TCRdb lists only in-frame clones, some missing. The data hold nearly 400,000 clones, with nearly 90% observed a single time. The receptor comes from a woman in her twenties or thirties who had recovered from COVID-19. Sequencing was done on a sample of PBMCs or T cells enriched from blood (not recorded which). This chain links TRBV18 with TRBJ2-7; a weak D match, TRBD2 (5 bases). In DNA, the CDR3 is TGTGCCAGCTCACCACTCCCTCGAGAGGGTGAGCAGTACTTC. Its translation: CASSPLPREGEQYF.